This T cell receptor beta chain was sequenced for a study of cytomegalovirus exposure and HLA in healthy donors. Study observations and caveats: According to an earlier analysis, most TCR beta V segments yielded productive rearrangements about 87% or about 30% of the time. Most CMV-associated TCR beta chains appeared HLA-restricted in a later analysis.

Though nominally healthy at sampling, donors likely had unrecorded immune exposures. Germline V gene data show CDR1 as MNHEY and CDR2 as SMNVEV (reference sequence). Trimming removed 4 bases from V and 5 bases from J, with 14 bases in between. This CDR3 is built from 14 residues. Concerning this clone: Antigen unknown.

The PCR had 60 Vbeta and 13 Jbeta primers. Using immunoSEQ multiplex PCR, the repertoire was profiled, and TCRdb retains in-frame clones only, with some absent. Here the sample spans some 200,000 clones, less than 85% being singletons. The source of this sequence is a girl aged 2 to 10 in good health and CMV-seronegative. What was sequenced was PBMCs. The rearrangement uses TRBV27 and TRBJ1-1; a weak D match, TRBD1 (5 bases). The CDR3: CASSSGGVGTEAFF. The CDR3 region has the DNA TGTGCCAGCAGTTCCGGGGGTGTGGGAACTGAAGCTTTCTTT.